This T cell receptor (beta chain) was captured in a study of T cells in localized non-small cell lung cancer. General study results and limits: The study sequenced only one region of the tumor. As a result, intratumor heterogeneity could not be excluded and remains possible. A median around 57 of the top 100 tumor clones appeared in adjacent lung. Peak T cell clonality was found in uninvolved adjacent lung, exceeding tumor.

Method: immunoSEQ multiplex PCR; TCRdb's copy keeps in-frame clones and lacks some. The sample lists about 24,000 clones; roughly nine tenths were seen once. In this sample, this clone turned up once. The antigen is not known. Germline trimming cut 2 bases from V and 4 bases from J; bases unmatched to any gene: 10. The CDR3 loop spans 16 amino acids. Germline CDR1 and CDR2: GTSNPN and SVGIG (reference sequence). This TCR was sampled from a man aged 40 to 69 with stage III squamous cell lung carcinoma. J is TRBJ2-3 and V is TRBV30; 9 nucleotides align to TRBD1. Sample: peripheral blood, taken before any cancer treatment. The CDR3 nucleotides are TGTGCCTGGAGTCCCCGCCCGGGACAGGGATCAGATACGCAGTATTTT. It codes for CAWSPRPGQGSDTQYF.